This entry concerns a single T cell receptor (beta chain). Its antigen is undetermined. The treatment denotes: oral pan-JAK inhibitor, 5-10 mg twice daily. Researchers gathered lesional scalp punch biopsies and peripheral blood from patients with alopecia areata. Reverse transcription of extracted RNA yielded cDNA, which provided the sequencing template. Assay used: immunoSEQ multiplex PCR; TCRdb lists only in-frame clones, some missing. The sample lists 95,000 to 150,000 clones, 53% occurring once. The data are from a study of CD8+ T cells in alopecia areata. The CDR3 has 15 residues. V shed 1 base and J 2 bases; nucleotides not matched to a gene: 2. Germline CDR1 is SQVTM and CDR2 is ANQGSEA. Study-level results: Normal scalp showed lower clonality than lesional scalp, especially alopecia totalis/universalis. A single nonresponder leaves the baseline CD8+ expansion link to response uncertain.

The source of this sequence is a human donor with alopecia areata. The chain uses TRBV29-1 and TRBJ1-3, with 10 nucleotides matching TRBD1. The sample here was CD4+ T cells sorted from blood, taken at week 4, from a patient treated with tofacitinib. Here the CDR3 reads CSVEAGQGTGNTIYF. CDR3 DNA: TGCAGCGTTGAAGCGGGACAGGGGACTGGAAACACCATATATTTT. The full variable domain, its missing parts supplied by reference TRBV29-1 and TRBJ1-3, is SAVISQKPSRDICQRGTSLTIQCQVDSQVTMMFWYRQQPGQSLTLIATANQGSEATYESGFVIDKFPISRPNLTFSTLTVSNMSPEDSSIYLCSVEAGQGTGNTIYFGEGSWLTVV.